These 16 T cell receptor beta chains were sequenced from one sample in a study of CD8 T cells in Susac syndrome. After extraction with the RNeasy kit, about 0.45 to 1 ug of the RNA was reverse transcribed using random hexamers. TCRdb recomputed calls from the immunoSEQ multiplex PCR reads with MiXCR, one row per CDR3 protein. The table lists about 200,000 distinct CDR3 sequences, 85% to 95% of them singletons, with 0.1% in the top ten. Material: CD4+ T cells from PBMCs. Receptor source: a human donor in good health.

The genes are TRBV2 and TRBJ2-2; 7 bases are shared with TRBD2. Germline assignment: CDR1 SNHLY and CDR2 FYNNEI. After removal of 4 bases from V and 6 bases from J, the junction contained 5 bases not matched to a gene. The length of the CDR3 is 14 residues. The CDR3 sequence is CASSVTGGAGELFF. In DNA form, the CDR3 reads TGTGCCAGCAGTGTGACGGGAGGCGCCGGGGAGCTGTTTTTT.

The chain recombines TRBV3-1 with TRBJ2-2, with D perhaps TRBD1 or TRBD2 (5 bases each). The CDR3 is 15 residues long. Germline V gives CDR1 LGHDT, CDR2 YNNKEL (reference sequence). Trimming took off 1 base at V and 7 bases at J, with 13 bases between the two ends. The CDR3 region has the DNA TGTGCCAGCAGCCAAGGCAGTTGGGGGAGCGGGGAGCTGTTTTTT. This sequence encodes CASSQGSWGSGELFF.

The chain carries TRBV12-3 or TRBV12-4 and TRBJ2-6; D gene ambiguous. Trimming took off 5 bases at V and 0 bases at J, with 5 bases between the two ends. The CDR3 spans 14 residues. CDR3 bases: TGTGCCAGCAGTCCCCCCTCTGGGGCCAACGTCCTGACTTTC. Protein: CASSPPSGANVLTF.

The chain has TRBV7-9 and TRBJ1-5, with 10 bases that match TRBD1. Germline V CDR1 and CDR2: SEHNR, FQNEAQ (reference sequence). Trimming cost V 4 bases and J 3 bases; bases outside gene matches: 6. This CDR3 is built from 16 residues. Here the CDR3 reads CASSSGTGAYNQPQHF. The CDR3 region has the DNA TGTGCCAGCAGCTCTGGGACAGGGGCGTACAATCAGCCCCAGCATTTT.

The rearrangement links TRBV29-1 to TRBJ2-3, with D unclear. In germline, CDR1 is SQVTM, CDR2 ANQGSEA. The CDR3 consists of 15 residues. V was clipped by 0 bases and J by 4 bases, with 14 bases between them. The CDR3 loop reads CSVEDRTRTADTQYF. The CDR3 DNA reads as TGCAGCGTTGAAGATCGGACCCGTACAGCAGATACGCAGTATTTT.

The chain links TRBV18 to TRBJ2-7; D may be TRBD1 (5 bases). The CDR3 consists of 15 residues. V was cut by 3 bases and J by 0 bases, with 12 bases left in between. Germline CDR1 KGHSH, CDR2 LQKENI. CDR3 region: CASSPGYRSSYEQYV. In DNA form, the CDR3 reads TGTGCCAGCTCACCGGGATACAGGAGCTCCTACGAGCAGTACGTC.

J is TRBJ2-7 and V is TRBV7-2; TRBD2 is a possible D gene (6 bases). V was clipped by 5 bases and J by 6 bases, with 17 bases between them. The CDR3 totals 14 residues. The germline gives CDR1 SGHTA, CDR2 FQGNSA. CDR3 nucleotide sequence: TGTGCCAGCAGCATACAAGCCGGGGGAACCGAGCAGTACGTC. Protein sequence: CASSIQAGGTEQYV.

This chain uses TRBV12-3 or TRBV12-4 with TRBJ1-2, with D possibly TRBD1 on 6 matching bases. Trimming removed 5 bases at V and 0 bases at J, with 10 bases between. This CDR3 has 14 amino acids. In DNA form, the CDR3 reads TGTGCCAGCAGTAGGACAGAGACTAACTATGGCTACACCTTC. As protein: CASSRTETNYGYTF.

The chain carries TRBV12-3 or TRBV12-4 and TRBJ2-5; D perhaps matches TRBD1 (6 bases). Deletions cut 6 bases from V and 4 bases from J, with 18 bases between. The CDR3 is made up of 15 amino acids. The CDR3 coding sequence is TGTGCCAGCAGCCAGGGACAACCTGTCCCAGAGACCCAGTACTTC. Amino acid sequence: CASSQGQPVPETQYF.

The chain has TRBV24-1 and TRBJ2-2, with 7 bases matching TRBD1. J lost 7 bases, V lost 4 bases, and 8 bases had no gene match. The germline CDR1 and CDR2 sequences are KGHDR and SFDVKD. The CDR3 totals 15 residues. This CDR3 reads CATSDSDRAGGELFF. The DNA of the CDR3 is TGTGCCACCAGTGACTCAGACAGGGCAGGCGGGGAGCTGTTTTTT.

The chain carries TRBV5-4 and TRBJ2-1; 8 bases align to TRBD2. Germline CDR1 is SGHNT and CDR2 is YYREEE (reference sequence). The CDR3 runs 16 residues. The trim removed 0 bases at V and 6 bases at J, leaving 8 bases unmatched. CDR3 loop: CASSLGLGREVNEQFF. CDR3 sequence (DNA): TGTGCCAGCAGCTTGGGGTTGGGGCGGGAGGTCAATGAGCAGTTCTTC.

J is TRBJ1-5 and V is TRBV27; D call uncertain. The CDR3 length is 16 residues. The V and J ends lost 5 bases and 9 bases respectively, with 23 bases between them. Germline V gene lookup returns CDR1 MNHEY and CDR2 SMNVEV (reference sequence). The CDR3 DNA follows: TGTGCCAGCAGTCCATCACCTGGGCCCGGGGTGAGGCCCCAGCATTTT. Translated: CASSPSPGPGVRPQHF.

The rearrangement links TRBV29-1 to TRBJ2-5; perhaps TRBD2 as D (5 bases). V was cut by 6 bases and J by 1 base, with 15 bases left in between. Germline assignment: CDR1 SQVTM and CDR2 ANQGSEA. The CDR3 sequence is 14 residues long. CDR3 residues: CSVTSGLPQETQYF. Here the CDR3 DNA reads TGCAGCGTAACTTCGGGGTTACCCCAAGAGACCCAGTACTTC.

The chain recombines TRBV3-1 with TRBJ1-1, with unresolved D. V lost 1 base and J 9 bases, leaving 12 bases between the germline ends. The CDR3 has 13 residues. The germline gives CDR1 LGHDT, CDR2 YNNKEL (reference sequence). The CDR3 sequence: CASSQVNRGKAFF. CDR3 DNA: TGTGCCAGCAGCCAAGTTAATCGAGGAAAAGCTTTCTTT.

This chain links TRBV20-1 with TRBJ2-7; D is unresolved. Germline V CDR1 and CDR2: DFQATT, SNEGSKA (reference sequence). CDR3 length equals 13 residues. Trimming stripped 0 bases from V and 0 bases from J, with 6 bases between. CDR3 in DNA: TGCAGTGCTAGAGATCTAGGCTCCTACGAGCAGTACGTC. This codes for CSARDLGSYEQYV.

The chain joins TRBV11-2 to TRBJ2-3; no definite D call. The germline V gene encodes CDR1 SGHAT and CDR2 FQNNGV. V was trimmed by 5 bases and J by 7 bases, leaving 16 bases between them. This CDR3 has 14 amino acids. CDR3 nucleotide sequence: TGTGCCAGCAGCGCATCCGAAATGGCTTATACGCAGTATTTT. This sequence encodes CASSASEMAYTQYF.